This is a list of T cell receptor beta chains from one sample in a study of T cells in Graves' hyperthyroidism and ophthalmopathy. MiXCR was run by TCRdb on the multiplex PCR reads, yielding one entry per CDR3 protein. The sample contains around 430,000 distinct CDR3 sequences, 15% of which appear only once. Input material: blood. These receptors were collected from a woman between 25 and 40 years old with Graves' hyperthyroidism. CDR3s include the opening cysteine and the closing phenylalanine or tryptophan. The D gene is left open where the match is weak. Some rows have no size entry. The others give once, few or many, or a class for an expanded clone.

clone_size: few; d_call: .; v_call: TRBV7-8; j_call: TRBJ2-2; cdr3_aa: CASTRTENTGELFF; cdr3_nt: TGTGCCAGCACCAGGACAGAGAACACCGGGGAGCTGTTTTTT
clone_size: once; d_call: .; v_call: TRBV5-1; j_call: TRBJ1-6; cdr3_aa: CASSLGETNSPLHF; cdr3_nt: TGCGCCAGCAGCTTAGGGGAGACTAATTCACCCCTCCACTTT
clone_size: many; d_call: .; v_call: TRBV15; j_call: TRBJ1-5; cdr3_aa: CATSRDPGVSNQPQHF; cdr3_nt: TGTGCCACCAGCAGAGACCCAGGGGTAAGCAATCAGCCCCAGCATTTT
clone_size: many; d_call: TRBD1; v_call: TRBV12-3/TRBV12-4; j_call: TRBJ1-5; cdr3_aa: CASSLNSGGGQPQHF; cdr3_nt: TGTGCCAGCAGTTTAAACTCAGGGGGTGGCCAGCCCCAGCATTTT
clone_size: .; d_call: .; v_call: TRBV7-3; j_call: TRBJ2-7; cdr3_aa: CASRGENRELSSYEQYF; cdr3_nt: TGTGCCAGCAGGGGAGAAAACCGGGAACTATCTTCCTACGAGCAGTACTTC
clone_size: many; d_call: .; v_call: TRBV9; j_call: TRBJ1-1; cdr3_aa: CASSQTERTEAFF; cdr3_nt: TGTGCCAGCAGCCAGACTGAGAGGACTGAAGCTTTCTTT
clone_size: many; d_call: .; v_call: TRBV18; j_call: TRBJ2-6; cdr3_aa: CASSPPEGAGANVLTF; cdr3_nt: TGTGCCAGCTCACCACCGGAGGGTGCCGGGGCCAACGTCCTGACTTTC
clone_size: few; d_call: .; v_call: TRBV6-5; j_call: TRBJ1-2; cdr3_aa: CASSYRGRDGYTF; cdr3_nt: TGTGCCAGCAGTTATCGGGGGCGAGATGGCTACACCTTC
clone_size: few; d_call: TRBD2; v_call: TRBV28; j_call: TRBJ2-1; cdr3_aa: CASSLLLGTSGSSTYNEQFF; cdr3_nt: TGTGCCAGCAGTTTGCTGCTCGGGACTAGCGGGAGTTCGACCTACAATGAGCAGTTCTTC
clone_size: many; d_call: .; v_call: TRBV6-1; j_call: TRBJ2-2; cdr3_aa: CASSYITTANTGELFF; cdr3_nt: TGTGCCAGCAGTTATATCACAACAGCGAACACCGGGGAGCTGTTTTTT
clone_size: many; d_call: TRBD1; v_call: TRBV20-1; j_call: TRBJ2-7; cdr3_aa: CSASTGGEDEQYF; cdr3_nt: TGCAGTGCGTCTACAGGGGGCGAGGACGAGCAGTACTTC
clone_size: many; d_call: .; v_call: TRBV3-1; j_call: TRBJ1-1; cdr3_aa: CASSRSRQLNTEAFF; cdr3_nt: TGTGCCAGCAGCCGAAGCAGACAGTTGAACACTGAAGCTTTCTTT
clone_size: few; d_call: .; v_call: TRBV6-1; j_call: TRBJ1-6; cdr3_aa: CASSTDRTYYNSPLHF; cdr3_nt: TGTGCCAGTTCGACAGACAGAACATACTATAATTCACCCCTCCACTTT
clone_size: many; d_call: .; v_call: TRBV11-2; j_call: TRBJ1-2; cdr3_aa: CASSLDVGYHYGYTF; cdr3_nt: TGTGCCAGCAGCTTAGATGTCGGGTATCACTATGGCTACACCTTC
clone_size: .; d_call: TRBD1; v_call: TRBV12-3/TRBV12-4; j_call: TRBJ2-2; cdr3_aa: CASSSNRGGELFF; cdr3_nt: TGTGCCAGCAGTTCTAACAGGGGCGGAGAGCTGTTTTTT
clone_size: many; d_call: .; v_call: TRBV12-3/TRBV12-4; j_call: TRBJ2-7; cdr3_aa: CAFNGDLDEQYF; cdr3_nt: TGTGCCTTTAACGGGGATCTAGACGAGCAGTACTTC
clone_size: .; d_call: TRBD2; v_call: TRBV20-1; j_call: TRBJ2-5; cdr3_aa: CSARNPSGRAVKTQYF; cdr3_nt: TGCAGTGCTAGAAACCCTAGCGGGAGGGCGGTAAAGACCCAGTACTTC
clone_size: .; d_call: TRBD2; v_call: TRBV20-1; j_call: TRBJ2-3; cdr3_aa: CSARDTSGNSDTQYF; cdr3_nt: TGCAGTGCTAGAGATACTAGCGGGAACTCAGATACGCAGTATTTT
clone_size: many; d_call: .; v_call: TRBV7-8; j_call: TRBJ2-1; cdr3_aa: CASSPGPERYNEQFF; cdr3_nt: TGTGCCAGCAGCCCCGGGCCGGAGAGATACAATGAGCAGTTCTTC
clone_size: many; d_call: TRBD1; v_call: TRBV7-8; j_call: TRBJ2-1; cdr3_aa: CATQGQAYNEQFF; cdr3_nt: TGTGCCACACAGGGGCAGGCTTACAATGAGCAGTTCTTC
clone_size: few; d_call: .; v_call: TRBV12-3/TRBV12-4; j_call: TRBJ1-2; cdr3_aa: CASNPSGLGGYTF; cdr3_nt: TGTGCCAGCAACCCTTCGGGGCTGGGTGGCTACACCTTC
clone_size: many; d_call: .; v_call: TRBV18; j_call: TRBJ2-3; cdr3_aa: CASSPGDRGFNTQYF; cdr3_nt: TGTGCCAGCTCACCAGGAGACCGTGGTTTCAATACGCAGTATTTT
clone_size: .; d_call: TRBD1; v_call: TRBV6-1; j_call: TRBJ2-7; cdr3_aa: CASSFFFRTGVPYEQYF; cdr3_nt: TGTGCCAGCAGTTTTTTCTTTAGGACAGGGGTGCCCTACGAGCAGTACTTC
clone_size: many; d_call: .; v_call: TRBV12-3/TRBV12-4; j_call: TRBJ1-5; cdr3_aa: CASSFTSEGGNQPQHF; cdr3_nt: TGTGCCAGCAGTTTTACCTCGGAAGGGGGCAATCAGCCCCAGCATTTT
clone_size: .; d_call: .; v_call: TRBV27; j_call: TRBJ2-7; cdr3_aa: CASSSLRGSSYEQYF; cdr3_nt: TGTGCCAGCAGTTCCCTCAGGGGAAGCTCCTACGAGCAGTACTTC
clone_size: many; d_call: .; v_call: TRBV27; j_call: TRBJ1-1; cdr3_aa: CASSLLSGAEAFF; cdr3_nt: TGTGCCAGCAGTTTATTATCTGGGGCTGAAGCTTTCTTT
clone_size: few; d_call: TRBD1; v_call: TRBV7-2; j_call: TRBJ2-2; cdr3_aa: CASSLLPGTGAGELFF; cdr3_nt: TGTGCCAGCAGCTTACTCCCGGGAACAGGGGCCGGGGAGCTGTTTTTT
clone_size: many; d_call: TRBD1; v_call: TRBV7-7; j_call: TRBJ2-5; cdr3_aa: CASSLGTGKGETQYF; cdr3_nt: TGTGCTAGCAGCCTCGGGACAGGCAAAGGGGAGACCCAGTACTTC
clone_size: .; d_call: .; v_call: TRBV7-9; j_call: TRBJ1-2; cdr3_aa: CASSPEDRPYGYTF; cdr3_nt: TGTGCCAGCAGCCCAGAAGACAGGCCCTATGGCTACACCTTC
clone_size: many; d_call: TRBD1; v_call: TRBV12-3/TRBV12-4; j_call: TRBJ2-2; cdr3_aa: CASNPGQGISTGELFF; cdr3_nt: TGTGCCAGCAATCCGGGACAGGGAATATCCACCGGGGAGCTGTTTTTT
clone_size: .; d_call: TRBD1; v_call: TRBV29-1; j_call: TRBJ2-7; cdr3_aa: CSAGQGRGEQYF; cdr3_nt: TGCAGCGCGGGACAGGGCCGAGGCGAGCAGTACTTC
clone_size: many; d_call: .; v_call: TRBV18; j_call: TRBJ1-4; cdr3_aa: CASSPPGGVPNEKLFF; cdr3_nt: TGTGCCAGCTCACCACCCGGGGGTGTTCCAAATGAAAAACTGTTTTTT
clone_size: few; d_call: .; v_call: TRBV6-1; j_call: TRBJ1-2; cdr3_aa: CASRVLGVAYGYTF; cdr3_nt: TGTGCCAGCAGAGTCTTAGGGGTCGCCTATGGCTACACCTTC
clone_size: .; d_call: .; v_call: TRBV24-1; j_call: TRBJ2-7; cdr3_aa: CATSDLGVEQYF; cdr3_nt: TGTGCCACCAGTGATTTGGGGGTCGAGCAGTACTTC
clone_size: few; d_call: TRBD1; v_call: TRBV5-1; j_call: TRBJ2-5; cdr3_aa: CASSRPRQGETQYF; cdr3_nt: TGCGCCAGCAGCCGACCCAGACAGGGAGAGACCCAGTACTTC
clone_size: .; d_call: TRBD2; v_call: TRBV4-2; j_call: TRBJ2-7; cdr3_aa: CASSQDPLAVRSEQYF; cdr3_nt: TGTGCCAGCAGCCAAGACCCACTAGCGGTAAGAAGCGAGCAGTACTTC
clone_size: .; d_call: .; v_call: TRBV2; j_call: TRBJ2-5; cdr3_aa: CASSGQERKQYF; cdr3_nt: TGTGCCAGCAGTGGACAGGAGAGAAAACAGTACTTC
clone_size: .; d_call: .; v_call: TRBV6-6; j_call: TRBJ2-7; cdr3_aa: CASSYSASSYNEQYF; cdr3_nt: TGTGCCAGCAGTTACTCGGCAAGCTCCTACAATGAGCAGTACTTC
clone_size: many; d_call: .; v_call: TRBV30; j_call: TRBJ2-5; cdr3_aa: CAWSVNRVEETQYF; cdr3_nt: TGTGCCTGGAGTGTAAATCGGGTTGAAGAGACCCAGTACTTC
clone_size: .; d_call: .; v_call: TRBV5-1; j_call: TRBJ2-2; cdr3_aa: CASGSSARGGTGELFF; cdr3_nt: TGCGCCAGCGGCTCATCGGCGAGGGGTGGGACCGGGGAGCTGTTTTTT
clone_size: .; d_call: .; v_call: TRBV3-1; j_call: TRBJ2-1; cdr3_aa: CASSRGWNGEQFF; cdr3_nt: TGTGCCAGCAGCAGAGGTTGGAATGGTGAGCAGTTCTTC
clone_size: many; d_call: .; v_call: TRBV30; j_call: TRBJ2-1; cdr3_aa: CAWSVGQEYNEQFF; cdr3_nt: TGTGCCTGGTCAGTTGGGCAAGAATACAATGAGCAGTTCTTC
clone_size: many; d_call: .; v_call: TRBV12-3/TRBV12-4; j_call: TRBJ2-7; cdr3_aa: CASSPSGGNEQYF; cdr3_nt: TGTGCCAGCAGTCCCTCGGGGGGCAACGAGCAGTACTTC
clone_size: .; d_call: TRBD2; v_call: TRBV5-4; j_call: TRBJ2-4; cdr3_aa: CASSSRKSNSGRVQNIQYF; cdr3_nt: TGTGCCAGCAGCTCCCGGAAATCGAATAGCGGGAGGGTTCAAAACATTCAGTACTTC
clone_size: few; d_call: .; v_call: TRBV5-1; j_call: TRBJ2-1; cdr3_aa: CASRVGGEYNEQFF; cdr3_nt: TGCGCCAGCAGGGTAGGAGGAGAATACAATGAGCAGTTCTTC
clone_size: many; d_call: TRBD2; v_call: TRBV20-1; j_call: TRBJ2-1; cdr3_aa: CSAPGLAGEDEQFF; cdr3_nt: TGCAGTGCGCCGGGACTAGCGGGAGAGGATGAGCAGTTCTTC
clone_size: many; d_call: .; v_call: TRBV11-2; j_call: TRBJ1-1; cdr3_aa: CASSLVQGYTEAFF; cdr3_nt: TGTGCCAGCAGCTTAGTACAGGGCTACACTGAAGCTTTCTTT
clone_size: .; d_call: TRBD2; v_call: TRBV30; j_call: TRBJ2-7; cdr3_aa: CAWSVGTRSHEQYF; cdr3_nt: TGTGCCTGGAGTGTAGGGACTAGGAGCCACGAGCAGTACTTC
clone_size: few; d_call: .; v_call: TRBV9; j_call: TRBJ2-3; cdr3_aa: CASSVRLGGRDTQYF; cdr3_nt: TGTGCCAGCAGCGTACGTCTAGGCGGCCGGGATACGCAGTATTTT
clone_size: .; d_call: TRBD2; v_call: TRBV7-2; j_call: TRBJ2-3; cdr3_aa: CASSSDSGRTDTQYF; cdr3_nt: TGTGCCAGCAGCTCGGATAGCGGGCGCACAGATACGCAGTATTTT